These 3 T cell receptor beta chains were all obtained from the same sample, sequenced in a study of CD8 T cells in ankylosing spondylitis (dated by TCRdb to the late 2010s). The library was produced with 5' RACE. This sample was sequenced with an Illumina HiSeq 2500. Through fastp at Q25 and MiXCR, TCRdb rebuilt clones from the public reads, retaining in-frame beta chains. Records with the same CDR3 protein are collapsed into one entry carrying the most frequent genes and DNA. The sample contains approximately 260,000 distinct CDR3 sequences, around 7.8% of them found a single time. The ten largest clones add up to around 6.8% of the sample. Sequencing was done on a sample of blood, either unsorted or a sorted T cell fraction (not recorded which). These receptors were collected from a male donor with ankylosing spondylitis or in good health (not recorded which).

This clonotype was seen ten or more times. V is TRBV3-1 and J is TRBJ2-7, with D hard to call. Germline V gene lookup returns CDR1 LGHDT and CDR2 YNNKEL (reference sequence). V lost 3 bases to trimming and J lost 3 bases, with 3 bases between them. This CDR3 spans 11 amino acids. The CDR3 DNA follows: TGTGCCAGCAGCCAGGGCTACGAGCAGTACTTC. Residues: CASSQGYEQYF.

This clonotype occurred many times. The gene calls are TRBV6-5 and TRBJ1-1; TRBD1 is a possible D gene (6 bases). V gave up 2 bases and J gave up 8 bases, with 15 bases separating them. The CDR3 covers 14 residues. Germline-derived CDR1 and CDR2 are MNHEY and SVGAGI. CDR3 DNA: TGTGCCAGCAGTTACGGACTCACCGGGACAGAAGCTTTCTTT. It encodes CASSYGLTGTEAFF.

This clonotype came up many times. The chain carries TRBV20-1 and TRBJ2-3; 7 nucleotides align to TRBD2. Per germline, CDR1 DFQATT and CDR2 SNEGSKA (reference sequence). The CDR3 has 14 amino acids. With 0 bases clipped from V and 6 bases from J, the junction kept 6 bases outside the gene matches. CDR3 residues: CSARDRVAGDTQYF. CDR3 sequence (DNA): TGCAGTGCTAGAGATCGGGTAGCGGGTGATACGCAGTATTTT.